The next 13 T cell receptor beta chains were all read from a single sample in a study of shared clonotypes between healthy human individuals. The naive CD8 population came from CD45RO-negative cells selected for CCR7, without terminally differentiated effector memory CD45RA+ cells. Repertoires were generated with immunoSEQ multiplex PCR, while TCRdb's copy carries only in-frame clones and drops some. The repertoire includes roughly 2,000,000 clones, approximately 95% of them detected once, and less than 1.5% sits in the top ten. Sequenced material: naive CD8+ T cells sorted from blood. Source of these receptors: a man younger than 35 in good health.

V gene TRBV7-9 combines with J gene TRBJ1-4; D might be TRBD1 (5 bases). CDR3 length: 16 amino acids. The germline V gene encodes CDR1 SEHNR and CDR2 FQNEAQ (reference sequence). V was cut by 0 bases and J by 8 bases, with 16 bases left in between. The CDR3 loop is CASSLALGGGGEKLFF. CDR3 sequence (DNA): TGTGCCAGCAGCTTAGCGCTTGGGGGTGGTGGAGAAAAACTGTTTTTT.

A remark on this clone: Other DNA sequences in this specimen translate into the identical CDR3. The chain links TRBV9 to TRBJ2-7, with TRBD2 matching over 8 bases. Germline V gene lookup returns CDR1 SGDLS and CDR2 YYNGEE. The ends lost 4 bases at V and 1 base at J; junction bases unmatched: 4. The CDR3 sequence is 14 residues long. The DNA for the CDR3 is TGTGCCAGCAGCCCGGGAGGGGCATCCTACGAGCAGTACTTC. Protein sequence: CASSPGGASYEQYF. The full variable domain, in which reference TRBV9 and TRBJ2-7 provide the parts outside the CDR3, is DSGVTQTPKHLITATGQRVTLRCSPRSGDLSVYWYQQSLDQGLQFLIQYYNGEERAKGNILERFSAQQFPDLHSELNLSSLELGDSALYFCASSPGGASYEQYFGPGTRLTVT.

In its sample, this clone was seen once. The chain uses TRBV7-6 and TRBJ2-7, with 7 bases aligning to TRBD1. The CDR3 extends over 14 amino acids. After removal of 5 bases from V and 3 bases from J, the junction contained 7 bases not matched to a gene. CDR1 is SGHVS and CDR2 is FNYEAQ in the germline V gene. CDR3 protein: CASSPTRTGYEQYF. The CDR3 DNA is TGTGCCAGCAGCCCTACCAGGACAGGCTACGAGCAGTACTTC.

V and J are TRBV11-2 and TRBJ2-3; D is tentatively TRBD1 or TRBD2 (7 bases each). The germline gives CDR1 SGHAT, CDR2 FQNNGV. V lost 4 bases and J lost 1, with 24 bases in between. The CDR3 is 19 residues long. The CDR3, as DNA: TGTGCCAGCAGCTGGGGAGGGGACAGCCTGGGGGATGGCACAGATACGCAGTATTTT. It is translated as CASSWGGDSLGDGTDTQYF.

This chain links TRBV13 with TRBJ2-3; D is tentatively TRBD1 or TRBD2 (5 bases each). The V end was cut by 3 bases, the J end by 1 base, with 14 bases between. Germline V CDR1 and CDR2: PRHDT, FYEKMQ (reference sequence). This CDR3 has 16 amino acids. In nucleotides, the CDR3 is TGTGCCAGCAGCTTCTCCGGGACCGGCCGCACAGATACGCAGTATTTT. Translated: CASSFSGTGRTDTQYF.

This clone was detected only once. The CDR3 here is CASSRPYNEQFF. As DNA, the CDR3 is TGTGCCAGCAGTCGACCCTACAATGAGCAGTTCTTC. This chain uses TRBV7-8 with TRBJ2-1; D unresolved. The length of the CDR3 is 12 residues. Germline loops: CDR1 SGHVS, CDR2 FQNEAQ. The ends were cut back, 6 bases at V and 2 bases at J, with 5 bases in the middle.

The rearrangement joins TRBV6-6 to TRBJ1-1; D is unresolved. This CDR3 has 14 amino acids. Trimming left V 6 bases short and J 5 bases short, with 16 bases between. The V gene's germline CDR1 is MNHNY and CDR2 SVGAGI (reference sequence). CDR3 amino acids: CASSTPGGGTEAFF. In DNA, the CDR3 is TGTGCCAGCAGCACCCCGGGTGGTGGAACTGAAGCTTTCTTT.

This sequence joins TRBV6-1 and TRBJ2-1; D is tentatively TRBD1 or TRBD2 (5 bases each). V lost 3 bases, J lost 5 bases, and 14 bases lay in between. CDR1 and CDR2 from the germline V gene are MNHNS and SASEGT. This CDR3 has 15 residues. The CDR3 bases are TGTGCCAGCAGTGAGTTCCCCGGGACCAACAATGAGCAGTTCTTC. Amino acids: CASSEFPGTNNEQFF.

CDR3 sequence reads: CASSQEGDTDAYGYTF. The CDR3 DNA sequence: TGCGCCAGCAGCCAAGAAGGGGACACAGACGCCTATGGCTACACCTTC. The chain joins TRBV4-1 to TRBJ1-2; D is perhaps TRBD1 (6 bases). The germline CDR1 and CDR2 sequences are MGHRA and YSYEKL. V lost 0 bases and J 4 bases, leaving 15 bases between the germline ends. The CDR3 is made up of 16 amino acids.

CDR3 residues: CASSESGGSGYTF. The CDR3 DNA follows: TGCGCCAGCAGCGAATCAGGGGGCAGCGGCTACACCTTC. This rearrangement joins TRBV5-1 to TRBJ1-2; 8 bases are shared with TRBD1. CDR3 length equals 13 residues. Germline CDR1 and CDR2: SGHRS and YFSETQ. The trim removed 4 bases at V and 8 bases at J, leaving 7 bases unmatched.

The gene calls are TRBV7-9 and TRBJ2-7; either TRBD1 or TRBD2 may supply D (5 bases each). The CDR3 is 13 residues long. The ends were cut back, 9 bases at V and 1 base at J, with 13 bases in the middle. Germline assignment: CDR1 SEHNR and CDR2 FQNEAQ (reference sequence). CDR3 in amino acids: CASSAGISYEQYF. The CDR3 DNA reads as TGTGCCAGTAGCGCAGGGATATCCTACGAGCAGTACTTC.

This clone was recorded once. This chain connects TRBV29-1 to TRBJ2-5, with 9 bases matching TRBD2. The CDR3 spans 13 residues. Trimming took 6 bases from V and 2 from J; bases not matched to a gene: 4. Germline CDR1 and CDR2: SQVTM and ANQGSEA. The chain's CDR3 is CSVMLAGQETQYF. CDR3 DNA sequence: TGCAGCGTGATGCTAGCGGGACAAGAGACCCAGTACTTC. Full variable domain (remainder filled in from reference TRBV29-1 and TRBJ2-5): SAVISQKPSRDICQRGTSLTIQCQVDSQVTMMFWYRQQPGQSLTLIATANQGSEATYESGFVIDKFPISRPNLTFSTLTVSNMSPEDSSIYLCSVMLAGQETQYFGPGTRLLVL.

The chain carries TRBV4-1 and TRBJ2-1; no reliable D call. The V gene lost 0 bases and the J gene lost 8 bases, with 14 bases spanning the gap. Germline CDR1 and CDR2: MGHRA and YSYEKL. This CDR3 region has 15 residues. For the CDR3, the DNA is TGCGCCAGCAGCCAAGAAGGATTTAATTTAGATGAGCAGTTCTTC. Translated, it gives CASSQEGFNLDEQFF.